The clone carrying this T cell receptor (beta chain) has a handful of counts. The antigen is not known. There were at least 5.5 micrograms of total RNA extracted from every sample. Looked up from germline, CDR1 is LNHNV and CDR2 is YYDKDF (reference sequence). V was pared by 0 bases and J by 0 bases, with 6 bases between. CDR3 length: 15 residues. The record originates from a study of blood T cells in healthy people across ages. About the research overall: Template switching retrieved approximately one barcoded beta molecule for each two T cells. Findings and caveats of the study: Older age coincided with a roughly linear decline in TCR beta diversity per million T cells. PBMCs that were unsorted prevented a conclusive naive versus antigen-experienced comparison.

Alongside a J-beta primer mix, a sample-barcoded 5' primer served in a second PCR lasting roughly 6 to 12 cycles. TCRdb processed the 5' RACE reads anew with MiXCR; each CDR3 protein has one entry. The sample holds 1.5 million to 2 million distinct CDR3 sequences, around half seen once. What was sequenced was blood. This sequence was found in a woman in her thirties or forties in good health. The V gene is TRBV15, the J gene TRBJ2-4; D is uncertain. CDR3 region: CATSREVLAKNIQYF. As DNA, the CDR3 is TGTGCCACCAGCAGAGAGGTCTTAGCCAAAAACATTCAGTACTTC. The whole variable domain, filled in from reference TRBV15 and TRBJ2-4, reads DAMVIQNPRYQVTQFGKPVTLSCSQTLNHNVMYWYQQKSSQAPKLLFHYYDKDFNNEADTPDNFQSRRPNTSFCFLDIRSPGLGDTAMYLCATSREVLAKNIQYFGAGTRLSVL.